Listed here are 3 T cell receptor beta chains from one sample, sequenced in a study of graft-versus-host responses after intestinal transplantation. For these TCRs, the target antigens are not known. Only in-frame clones appear in the TCRdb table, and some are missing; sequencing was by immunoSEQ multiplex PCR. The sample has more than 60,000 clones, roughly 87% seen once; the top ten hold roughly 1.3%. The starting material was unstimulated CD8+ T cells sorted from spleen or lymph node cells, obtained before intestinal transplant. These receptor sequences come from a human donor who received an intestinal transplant.

This clone was recorded once. CDR3: CASSLGGATTNEKLFF. The CDR3 nucleotides are TGTGCCAGCAGTTTGGGGGGTGCCACAACTAATGAAAAACTGTTTTTT. This chain connects TRBV27 to TRBJ1-4; tentative D call: TRBD1 (5 bases). Germline V lookup: CDR1 MNHEY, CDR2 SMNVEV (reference sequence). The CDR3 contains 16 residues. The V and J ends lost 3 bases and 0 bases respectively, with 11 bases between them.

The genes are TRBV13 and TRBJ2-2, with TRBD1 identical over 9 bases. The germline gives CDR1 PRHDT, CDR2 FYEKMQ (reference sequence). Trimming at V came to 5 bases and at J to 0 bases, leaving 10 bases not matched to a gene. The CDR3 spans 18 residues. The CDR3 reads CASSLLPTGGPNTGELFF. For the CDR3, the DNA is TGTGCCAGCAGCCTGCTCCCGACAGGGGGACCGAACACCGGGGAGCTGTTTTTT.

This CDR3 reads CASSGTSRNEQFF. The CDR3 nucleotides are TGCGCCAGCTCCGGGACTAGCCGGAATGAGCAGTTCTTC. The chain is built from TRBV10-1 and TRBJ2-1, with 9 nucleotides matching TRBD2. This CDR3 region has 13 residues. The V and J ends lost 8 bases and 7 bases, in that order; junction bases with no gene match: 6. Germline values: CDR1 WNHNN, CDR2 SYGVQD (reference sequence).